The 8 T cell receptor beta chains below all came from one sample that was sequenced in a study of cytomegalovirus exposure and HLA in healthy donors (dated by TCRdb to the late 2010s). Libraries were constructed by the immunoSEQ multiplex PCR assay. For the multiplex PCR, a mixture combining 60 forward primers for TCR Vbeta segments and 13 reverse primers for TCR Jbeta segments was used. Sourced from immuneACCESS, this table was stored by TCRdb with only in-frame sequences that have V and J called. A share of the clones is absent; for the studies checked, an unresolved V gene accounts for under half, and the remainder has no known explanation. A total of 120,000 or so clones appear in this sample, around 78% of them only once. In total, the top ten clones hold 1% to 1.5% of the sample. The specimen sequenced was PBMCs. The receptors come from a young woman in good health and CMV-seronegative.

The chain couples TRBV9 to TRBJ1-1; D unclear. The length of the CDR3 is 13 residues. Germline CDR1 SGDLS, CDR2 YYNGEE. Trimming pared 1 base from V and 3 bases from J, leaving 7 bases between. CDR3 loop: CASSVLGDTEAFF. The CDR3 bases are TGTGCCAGCAGCGTACTGGGAGACACTGAAGCTTTCTTT.

This sequence joins TRBV28 and TRBJ1-4; D remains unclear. CDR1 and CDR2 from the germline V gene are MDHEN and SYDVKM. The CDR3 extends over 16 amino acids. Trimming took off 1 base at V and 1 base at J, with 10 bases between the two ends. For the CDR3, the DNA is TGTGCCAGCAGTTTATCCGGGGTTTTAACTAATGAAAAACTGTTTTTT. This translates into CASSLSGVLTNEKLFF.

This clone is a singleton in its sample. The V and J genes are TRBV4-2 and TRBJ1-4, with no clear D. CDR3 size: 16 residues. Germline CDR1 LGHNA, CDR2 YNFKEQ. The V end was cut by 7 bases, the J end by 0 bases, with 15 bases between. The CDR3 DNA reads as TGTGCCAGCAAACAAGACCCACACACAACTAATGAAAAACTGTTTTTT. It specifies CASKQDPHTTNEKLFF.

The rearrangement joins TRBV28 to TRBJ1-5, with 7 bases that match TRBD1. The germline gives CDR1 MDHEN, CDR2 SYDVKM. V lost 2 bases to trimming and J lost 6 bases; unmatched junction nucleotides: 13. This CDR3 contains 17 residues. In DNA, the CDR3 is TGTGCCAGCAGTTTAGTCCCTCTCAGGGGGGCGACTCAGCCCCAGCATTTT. It codes for CASSLVPLRGATQPQHF.

The V call is TRBV28, the J call TRBJ1-5, with unresolved D. This CDR3 comprises 12 residues. Germline values: CDR1 MDHEN, CDR2 SYDVKM. V gave up 3 bases and J gave up 9 bases, with 9 bases separating them. CDR3 nucleotides: TGTGCCAGCAGTTTTGGTCTGAGGCCCCAGCATTTT. Translating gives CASSFGLRPQHF.

This chain uses TRBV28 with TRBJ2-7; TRBD2 is a possible D gene (5 bases). Germline V gives CDR1 MDHEN, CDR2 SYDVKM. The CDR3 totals 12 residues. V was cut by 8 bases and J by 2 bases, with 10 bases left in between. CDR3 nucleotide sequence: TGTGCCAGCCGGACTCAAACCTACGAGCAGTACTTC. Translated, it gives CASRTQTYEQYF. The whole variable domain, filled in from reference TRBV28 and TRBJ2-7, reads DVKVTQSSRYLVKRTGEKVFLECVQDMDHENMFWYRQDPGLGLRLIYFSYDVKMKEKGDIPEGYSVSREKKERFSLILESASTNQTSMYLCASRTQTYEQYFGPGTRLTVT.

The rearrangement joins TRBV4-1 to TRBJ2-7; D is perhaps TRBD2 (5 bases). With 6 bases removed from V and 6 bases from J, the gap between germline ends came to 18 bases. The CDR3 is 14 residues long. Germline V gene data show CDR1 as MGHRA and CDR2 as YSYEKL. For the CDR3, the DNA is TGCGCCAGCAGGGTCGAGGTCCTAGGAGGCGAGCAGTACTTC. Its protein is CASRVEVLGGEQYF.

This clone has only one observation. The chain joins TRBV5-1 to TRBJ1-5, with 7 bases lining up with TRBD1. The CDR3 is 15 amino acids. Germline CDR1 and CDR2: SGHRS and YFSETQ. J lost 3 bases, V lost 4 bases, and 7 bases had no gene match. CDR3 bases: TGCGCCAGCAGCCAATGGGACAGCTTCAATCAGCCCCAGCATTTT. It is translated as CASSQWDSFNQPQHF.